A single sample gave rise to the 31 T cell receptor beta chains below, sequenced in a study of T cells after yellow fever vaccination. TCRdb ran MiXCR on the 5' RACE reads and lists one entry per CDR3 protein. The sample consists of 250,000 to 400,000 distinct CDR3 sequences, over 4% of them appearing once. The specimen was PBMCs, collected 5 days after the yellow fever booster vaccination. These receptors came from a man aged 18 to 29 who received the YFV17D yellow fever vaccine.

This clonotype came up a few times. The chain carries TRBV11-2 and TRBJ2-7; no firm D call. V lost 5 bases, J lost 3 bases, and 17 bases lay in between. CDR1 is SGHAT and CDR2 is FQNNGV in the germline V gene. This CDR3 region has 15 residues. The CDR3 coding sequence is TGTGCCAGCAGCCGTGCGGCAGGCGTGAACTACGAGCAGTACTTC. Translation gives CASSRAAGVNYEQYF.

The V and J genes are TRBV5-1 and TRBJ2-3, with unresolved D. CDR1 is SGHRS and CDR2 is YFSETQ in the germline V gene. The CDR3 is 14 amino acids. V lost 0 bases and J lost 5, with 10 bases in between. In nucleotides, the CDR3 is TGCGCCAGCAGCTTGGTGACGATGGTAGATACGCAGTATTTT. Residues: CASSLVTMVDTQYF.

The genes are TRBV4-3 and TRBJ1-2; 7 bases line up with TRBD1. CDR1 and CDR2 (germline): LGHNA, YSLEER. The V and J ends lost 2 bases and 4 bases, in that order; junction bases with no gene match: 1. The CDR3 is 13 residues long. CDR3 in DNA: TGCGCCAGCAGCCAACGGGACAGCTATGGCTACACCTTC. Protein sequence: CASSQRDSYGYTF.

This clonotype was counted between two and nine times. The gene calls are TRBV7-3 and TRBJ2-7; D possibly corresponds to TRBD2 (5 bases). CDR1 and CDR2 from the germline V gene are SGHTA and FQGTGA. This CDR3 comprises 15 residues. V lost 5 bases to trimming and J lost 2 bases, with 16 bases between them. The CDR3: CASSPAAGSAYEQYF. The CDR3 nucleotides read TGTGCCAGCAGCCCCGCGGCGGGTAGCGCCTACGAGCAGTACTTC. Drawing the rest from reference TRBV7-3 and TRBJ2-7, the complete variable domain is GAGVSQTPSNKVTEKGKYVELRCDPISGHTALYWYRQSLGQGPEFLIYFQGTGAADDSGLPNDRFFAVRPEGSVSTLKIQRTERGDSAVYLCASSPAAGSAYEQYFGPGTRLTVT.

This clonotype was counted between two and nine times. The chain uses TRBV20-1 and TRBJ1-2, with D perhaps TRBD1 (5 bases). Germline V gene data show CDR1 as DFQATT and CDR2 as SNEGSKA (reference sequence). Trimming left V 5 bases short and J 8 bases short, with 18 bases between. CDR3 size: 13 residues. Here the CDR3 DNA reads TGCAGTGCTGCCCCGGAGCAGGGTCGGGGCTACACCTTC. It is translated as CSAAPEQGRGYTF.

Many counts were recorded for this clonotype. The chain combines TRBV5-1 with TRBJ1-1; D gene ambiguous. In germline, CDR1 is SGHRS, CDR2 YFSETQ. The CDR3 is made up of 15 amino acids. The V gene lost 3 bases and the J gene lost 4 bases, with 16 bases spanning the gap. CDR3 nucleotide sequence: TGCGCCAGCAGCTCTCAGGCCCCGGGAAGCACTGAAGCTTTCTTT. This codes for CASSSQAPGSTEAFF.

The gene calls are TRBV5-4 and TRBJ2-7, with 10 bases lining up with TRBD2. CDR1 SGHNT and CDR2 YYREEE come from the germline V gene (reference sequence). Germline trimming cut 1 base from V and 5 bases from J; bases unmatched to any gene: 3. The CDR3 sequence is 14 residues long. For the CDR3, the DNA is TGTGCCAGCAGCTTGCCCGGACTAGCGGACGAGCAGTACTTC. This sequence encodes CASSLPGLADEQYF.

The genes are TRBV5-1 and TRBJ2-1, with 13 nucleotides matching TRBD2. Per germline, CDR1 SGHRS and CDR2 YFSETQ. The CDR3 contains 15 residues. V gave up 3 bases and J gave up 8 bases; unmatched junction bases: 5. The CDR3 nucleotides read TGCGCCAGCAGCTCCACTAGCGGGGGGGCTTATGAGCAGTTCTTC. It codes for CASSSTSGGAYEQFF.

The rearrangement links TRBV2 to TRBJ1-2; D gene unclear. There are 13 residues in the CDR3. Looked up from germline, CDR1 is SNHLY and CDR2 is FYNNEI. V was trimmed by 7 bases and J by 8 bases, leaving 17 bases between them. Here the CDR3 reads CASTLRRDTGYTF. CDR3 nucleotides: TGTGCCAGCACCTTGCGAAGGGATACGGGCTACACCTTC.

The chain combines TRBV4-3 with TRBJ2-3; the D gene could be TRBD1 or TRBD2 (7 bases each). The CDR3 totals 16 residues. From germline, CDR1 is LGHNA and CDR2 YSLEER. The V end lost 4 bases, the J end lost 0 bases, and 14 bases lay between the germline ends. The CDR3 sequence: CASSPRGGQSTDTQYF. In DNA form, the CDR3 reads TGCGCCAGCAGCCCAAGGGGGGGACAGAGCACAGATACGCAGTATTTT.

This sequence joins TRBV2 and TRBJ2-7, with 9 positions matching TRBD1. Germline V gene lookup returns CDR1 SNHLY and CDR2 FYNNEI. The CDR3 sequence is 13 residues long. V dropped 8 bases and J dropped 7; count of bases not matched to a gene: 9. The CDR3 bases are TGTGCCAGCTCGGGACAGGGCATTAGGGAGCAGTACGTC. This codes for CASSGQGIREQYV.

This chain joins TRBV20-1 and TRBJ2-7; D remains unclear. Trimming cost V 0 bases and J 1 base, with 4 bases left between them. The germline gives CDR1 DFQATT, CDR2 SNEGSKA (reference sequence). This CDR3 is built from 12 residues. CDR3 in DNA: TGCAGTGCTAGAGAGGATTCCTACGAGCAGTACTTC. Its translation: CSAREDSYEQYF.

This clonotype was detected only a few times. This rearrangement joins TRBV11-3 to TRBJ2-5; 8 bases align to TRBD2. The CDR3 sequence is 13 residues long. After removal of 4 bases from V and 5 bases from J, the junction contained 3 bases not matched to a gene. CDR1 SGHNT and CDR2 YENEEA come from the germline V gene. CDR3 DNA: TGTGCCAGCAGCTCTCGACTAGCGGAGACCCAGTACTTC. Its translation: CASSSRLAETQYF.

The table lists this clonotype with a few counts. The chain is built from TRBV7-9 and TRBJ1-3; no firm D call. The CDR3 is made up of 12 amino acids. Germline loops: CDR1 SEHNR, CDR2 FQNEAQ (reference sequence). Trimming stripped 0 bases from V and 9 bases from J, with 6 bases between. CDR3 coding DNA: TGTGCCAGCAGCTTAGCGGAGAGCACCATATATTTT. Its translation: CASSLAESTIYF.

This clonotype was found a few times. The J gene is TRBJ2-3, the V gene TRBV28; the match to TRBD2 covers 11 bases. The CDR3 contains 17 residues. Germline V CDR1 and CDR2: MDHEN, SYDVKM. V lost 4 bases to trimming and J lost 0 bases; unmatched junction nucleotides: 6. The CDR3, as DNA: TGTGCCAGCAGTTCAACTAGCGGGGGCCCTAGCACAGATACGCAGTATTTT. It specifies CASSSTSGGPSTDTQYF.

This clonotype was detected many times. The chain links TRBV4-1 to TRBJ1-3; D gene uncertain. Germline V lookup: CDR1 MGHRA, CDR2 YSYEKL. The CDR3 runs to 13 residues. The V end lost 3 bases, the J end lost 2 bases, and 5 bases lay between the germline ends. The CDR3: CASSHQAGNTIYF. As DNA, the CDR3 is TGCGCCAGCAGCCACCAGGCTGGAAACACCATATATTTT.

This chain joins TRBV12-5 and TRBJ1-5; D gene uncertain. Trimming took off 0 bases at V and 1 base at J, with 10 bases between the two ends. Germline-derived CDR1 and CDR2 are LGHNT and FRNRAP. The CDR3 spans 16 residues. The CDR3 sequence: CASGLVIGSSNQPQHF. CDR3 bases: TGTGCTAGTGGTTTGGTTATCGGGAGCAGCAATCAGCCCCAGCATTTT.

This clonotype was seen at least ten times. The chain joins TRBV5-1 to TRBJ2-1; 12 bases map to TRBD2. V shed 7 bases, J shed 3 bases, and the junction held 2 bases outside the gene matches. CDR1 is SGHRS and CDR2 is YFSETQ in the germline V gene. The length of the CDR3 is 14 residues. The CDR3 sequence is CASSTSGGYNEQFF. DNA of the CDR3: TGCGCCAGCTCGACTAGCGGGGGCTACAATGAGCAGTTCTTC.

This clonotype showed up many times. V and J are TRBV5-5 and TRBJ2-1, with 11 bases identical to TRBD2. The ends lost 5 bases at V and 7 bases at J; junction bases unmatched: 8. The CDR3 spans 15 residues. Germline V gene sequence: CDR1 SGHKS, CDR2 YYEKEE (reference sequence). This CDR3 reads CASRLAGGPVNEQFF. The CDR3 DNA reads as TGTGCCAGCAGATTAGCGGGGGGGCCCGTAAATGAGCAGTTCTTC.

The chain couples TRBV28 to TRBJ2-3; maybe TRBD1 (6 bases). V lost 10 bases and J 8 bases, leaving 25 bases between the germline ends. This CDR3 has 15 residues. Per the germline V gene, CDR1 is MDHEN and CDR2 is SYDVKM. The CDR3, as DNA: TGTGCCACCGACTCGTCCGGACAACGAGGGGGTACGCAGTATTTT. This encodes CATDSSGQRGGTQYF.

Many counts were recorded for this clonotype. This chain joins TRBV6-6 and TRBJ2-7; D may be TRBD1 or TRBD2 (5 bases each). V was pared by 6 bases and J by 7 bases, with 16 bases between. This CDR3 has 13 residues. Germline V CDR1 and CDR2: MNHNY, SVGAGI (reference sequence). CDR3 loop: CASSPGASREQYV. The CDR3 nucleotides read TGTGCCAGCAGCCCCGGGGCATCAAGGGAGCAGTACGTC.

CDR3 DNA: TGTGCCATCGGACGTACCACAGGGGCCAGCACAGATACGCAGTATTTT. Its protein product is CAIGRTTGASTDTQYF. The rearrangement links TRBV10-3 to TRBJ2-3, with TRBD1 matching 7 bases. J gave up 0 bases and V 8 bases, and 11 bases lay outside the gene matches. CDR1 and CDR2 from the germline V gene are ENHRY and SYGVKD. CDR3 length: 16 residues.

This clonotype showed up many times. The V call is TRBV20-1, the J call TRBJ2-1; the D gene is possibly TRBD1 (5 bases). This CDR3 contains 16 residues. With 1 base removed from V and 0 bases from J, the gap between germline ends came to 13 bases. The germline CDR1 and CDR2 sequences are DFQATT and SNEGSKA (reference sequence). CDR3: CSARAKGANSYNEQFF. CDR3 DNA sequence: TGCAGTGCTAGAGCTAAAGGGGCCAACTCCTACAATGAGCAGTTCTTC.

This clonotype was seen a handful of times. The chain carries TRBV19 and TRBJ1-1, with TRBD1 matching 8 bases. The germline V gene encodes CDR1 LNHDA and CDR2 SQIVND (reference sequence). The CDR3 sequence is 11 residues long. Trimming at V came to 6 bases and at J to 10 bases, leaving 4 bases not matched to a gene. CDR3 coding DNA: TGTGCCAGTAGACAGGGGGAAGGAGCTTTCTTT. This codes for CASRQGEGAFF.

This chain joins TRBV2 and TRBJ1-3; D not certain. Germline CDR1 reads SNHLY; CDR2 reads FYNNEI. The CDR3 is 16 residues long. The V end was cut by 1 base, the J end by 4 bases, with 14 bases between. CDR3 loop: CASSEDGVANGNTIYF. DNA of the CDR3: TGTGCCAGCAGTGAAGACGGAGTCGCTAACGGAAACACCATATATTTT. The full variable domain, completed using reference TRBV2 and TRBJ1-3, is EPEVTQTPSHQVTQMGQEVILRCVPISNHLYFYWYRQILGQKVEFLVSFYNNEISEKSEIFDDQFSVERPDGSNFTLKIRSTKLEDSAMYFCASSEDGVANGNTIYFGEGSWLTVV.

This clonotype showed up many times. This chain links TRBV20-1 with TRBJ1-2; 7 bases align to TRBD1. Losses at the gene ends were 6 bases for V and 4 bases for J; bases not matched to a gene: 8. Germline CDR1 is DFQATT and CDR2 is SNEGSKA (reference sequence). CDR3 size: 13 residues. DNA for the CDR3: TGCAGTGCCGAAGGACAGGCAAGCTATGGCTACACCTTC. Translation: CSAEGQASYGYTF.

The sample holds a few counts of this clonotype. The chain has TRBV12-3 or TRBV12-4 and TRBJ2-1, with TRBD1 identical over 8 bases. The CDR3 runs 15 residues. The V segment lost 5 bases and the J segment 6 bases; nucleotides outside the gene matches: 9. The CDR3 DNA sequence: TGTGCCAGCAGTCCCAGGGGGCAATTACGCAATGAGCAGTTCTTC. The encoded protein is CASSPRGQLRNEQFF.

This rearrangement joins TRBV10-3 to TRBJ2-3; 9 bases agree with TRBD2. CDR3 length equals 16 residues. CDR1 is ENHRY, CDR2 SYGVKD, per germline. Losses at the gene ends were 4 bases for V and 2 bases for J; bases not matched to a gene: 7. The CDR3 coding sequence is TGTGCCATCAGTGGTGATAGCGGGGGAGTCACAGATACGCAGTATTTT. It translates to CAISGDSGGVTDTQYF.

This clonotype showed up just a few times. The V gene is TRBV12-3 or TRBV12-4, the J gene TRBJ1-2; 8 positions agree with TRBD1. The CDR3 is 17 residues long. Trimming cost V 7 bases and J 10 bases; bases outside gene matches: 23. CDR3 loop: CASTGQGFSQGRGDYTF. The DNA of the CDR3 is TGTGCCAGCACCGGACAGGGTTTTTCCCAGGGGAGGGGGGACTACACCTTC.

V and J are TRBV7-2 and TRBJ1-2; TRBD1 aligns across 7 bases. The CDR3 is 14 residues long. Germline CDR1 is SGHTA and CDR2 is FQGNSA. Unmatched junction bases numbered 4, after V lost 1 base and J lost 5 bases. This CDR3 is CASSLEGQIYGYTF. Here the CDR3 DNA reads TGTGCCAGCAGCTTAGAGGGACAGATTTATGGCTACACCTTC.

Many counts were recorded for this clonotype. The chain carries TRBV18 and TRBJ2-7; 8 nucleotides agree with TRBD1. The CDR3 spans 13 residues. The germline V gene has CDR1 KGHSH and CDR2 LQKENI. The ends lost 10 bases at V and 0 bases at J; junction bases unmatched: 5. The CDR3 DNA sequence: TGTGCCACCGCACAGGGGGTCTCCTACGAGCAGTACTTC. Translated: CATAQGVSYEQYF. The variable domain in full, with the rest retrieved from reference TRBV18 and TRBJ2-7, is NAGVMQNPRHLVRRRGQEARLRCSPMKGHSHVYWYRQLPEEGLKFMVYLQKENIIDESGMPKERFSAEFPKEGPSILRIQQVVRGDSAAYFCATAQGVSYEQYFGPGTRLTVT.